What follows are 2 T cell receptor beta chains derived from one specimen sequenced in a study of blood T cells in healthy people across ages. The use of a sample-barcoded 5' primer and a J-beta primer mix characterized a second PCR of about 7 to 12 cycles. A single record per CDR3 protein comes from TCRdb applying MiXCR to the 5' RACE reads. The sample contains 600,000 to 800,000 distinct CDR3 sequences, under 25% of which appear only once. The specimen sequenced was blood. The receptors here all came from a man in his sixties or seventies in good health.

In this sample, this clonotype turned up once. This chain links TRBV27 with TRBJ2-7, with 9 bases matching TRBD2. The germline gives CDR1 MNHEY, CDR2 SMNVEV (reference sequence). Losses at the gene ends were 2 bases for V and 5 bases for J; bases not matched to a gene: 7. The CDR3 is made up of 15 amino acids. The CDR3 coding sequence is TGTGCCAGCAGTTTAATGGGCGGGAGGGGAGACGAGCAGTACTTC. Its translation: CASSLMGGRGDEQYF.

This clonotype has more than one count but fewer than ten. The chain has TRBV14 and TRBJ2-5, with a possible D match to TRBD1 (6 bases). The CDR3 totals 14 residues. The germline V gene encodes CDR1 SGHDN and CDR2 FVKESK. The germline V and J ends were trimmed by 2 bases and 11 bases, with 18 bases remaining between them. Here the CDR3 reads CASSQSVGALEQYF. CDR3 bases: TGTGCCAGCAGCCAATCGGTGGGGGCCTTGGAGCAGTACTTC.